This TCR beta chain was observed in a study of intratumoral heterogeneity in liver cancer. TCRdb's table, derived via immunoSEQ multiplex PCR, lists solely in-frame clones and lacks some. This sample has around 6,400 clones; 55% occur once, and the top ten carry around 14%. V lost 0 bases to trimming and J lost 3 bases, with 11 bases between them. This CDR3 has 16 residues. Germline V lookup: CDR1 KGHDR, CDR2 SFDVKD. The hepatocellular carcinoma nodule was sampled at distinct, geographically separated regions. All patients had early-stage hepatocellular carcinoma and were untreated before surgical resection. Sampled areas showed no macroscopic necrosis or hemorrhage. For this clone: Its antigen is as yet unknown.

Study-level points and caveats: Overall T cell clonality did not differ significantly between tumor regions in either sequenced patient.

This sequence joins TRBV24-1 and TRBJ1-3, with D maybe TRBD1 (5 bases). This sequence was found in a man between 70 and 80 years old with hepatocellular carcinoma. This sample comprised tumor tissue, obtained before any cancer treatment. CDR3 in amino acids: CATSDLLGDLGNTIYF. CDR3 sequence (DNA): TGTGCCACCAGTGATTTGTTAGGGGATCTTGGAAACACCATATATTTT.